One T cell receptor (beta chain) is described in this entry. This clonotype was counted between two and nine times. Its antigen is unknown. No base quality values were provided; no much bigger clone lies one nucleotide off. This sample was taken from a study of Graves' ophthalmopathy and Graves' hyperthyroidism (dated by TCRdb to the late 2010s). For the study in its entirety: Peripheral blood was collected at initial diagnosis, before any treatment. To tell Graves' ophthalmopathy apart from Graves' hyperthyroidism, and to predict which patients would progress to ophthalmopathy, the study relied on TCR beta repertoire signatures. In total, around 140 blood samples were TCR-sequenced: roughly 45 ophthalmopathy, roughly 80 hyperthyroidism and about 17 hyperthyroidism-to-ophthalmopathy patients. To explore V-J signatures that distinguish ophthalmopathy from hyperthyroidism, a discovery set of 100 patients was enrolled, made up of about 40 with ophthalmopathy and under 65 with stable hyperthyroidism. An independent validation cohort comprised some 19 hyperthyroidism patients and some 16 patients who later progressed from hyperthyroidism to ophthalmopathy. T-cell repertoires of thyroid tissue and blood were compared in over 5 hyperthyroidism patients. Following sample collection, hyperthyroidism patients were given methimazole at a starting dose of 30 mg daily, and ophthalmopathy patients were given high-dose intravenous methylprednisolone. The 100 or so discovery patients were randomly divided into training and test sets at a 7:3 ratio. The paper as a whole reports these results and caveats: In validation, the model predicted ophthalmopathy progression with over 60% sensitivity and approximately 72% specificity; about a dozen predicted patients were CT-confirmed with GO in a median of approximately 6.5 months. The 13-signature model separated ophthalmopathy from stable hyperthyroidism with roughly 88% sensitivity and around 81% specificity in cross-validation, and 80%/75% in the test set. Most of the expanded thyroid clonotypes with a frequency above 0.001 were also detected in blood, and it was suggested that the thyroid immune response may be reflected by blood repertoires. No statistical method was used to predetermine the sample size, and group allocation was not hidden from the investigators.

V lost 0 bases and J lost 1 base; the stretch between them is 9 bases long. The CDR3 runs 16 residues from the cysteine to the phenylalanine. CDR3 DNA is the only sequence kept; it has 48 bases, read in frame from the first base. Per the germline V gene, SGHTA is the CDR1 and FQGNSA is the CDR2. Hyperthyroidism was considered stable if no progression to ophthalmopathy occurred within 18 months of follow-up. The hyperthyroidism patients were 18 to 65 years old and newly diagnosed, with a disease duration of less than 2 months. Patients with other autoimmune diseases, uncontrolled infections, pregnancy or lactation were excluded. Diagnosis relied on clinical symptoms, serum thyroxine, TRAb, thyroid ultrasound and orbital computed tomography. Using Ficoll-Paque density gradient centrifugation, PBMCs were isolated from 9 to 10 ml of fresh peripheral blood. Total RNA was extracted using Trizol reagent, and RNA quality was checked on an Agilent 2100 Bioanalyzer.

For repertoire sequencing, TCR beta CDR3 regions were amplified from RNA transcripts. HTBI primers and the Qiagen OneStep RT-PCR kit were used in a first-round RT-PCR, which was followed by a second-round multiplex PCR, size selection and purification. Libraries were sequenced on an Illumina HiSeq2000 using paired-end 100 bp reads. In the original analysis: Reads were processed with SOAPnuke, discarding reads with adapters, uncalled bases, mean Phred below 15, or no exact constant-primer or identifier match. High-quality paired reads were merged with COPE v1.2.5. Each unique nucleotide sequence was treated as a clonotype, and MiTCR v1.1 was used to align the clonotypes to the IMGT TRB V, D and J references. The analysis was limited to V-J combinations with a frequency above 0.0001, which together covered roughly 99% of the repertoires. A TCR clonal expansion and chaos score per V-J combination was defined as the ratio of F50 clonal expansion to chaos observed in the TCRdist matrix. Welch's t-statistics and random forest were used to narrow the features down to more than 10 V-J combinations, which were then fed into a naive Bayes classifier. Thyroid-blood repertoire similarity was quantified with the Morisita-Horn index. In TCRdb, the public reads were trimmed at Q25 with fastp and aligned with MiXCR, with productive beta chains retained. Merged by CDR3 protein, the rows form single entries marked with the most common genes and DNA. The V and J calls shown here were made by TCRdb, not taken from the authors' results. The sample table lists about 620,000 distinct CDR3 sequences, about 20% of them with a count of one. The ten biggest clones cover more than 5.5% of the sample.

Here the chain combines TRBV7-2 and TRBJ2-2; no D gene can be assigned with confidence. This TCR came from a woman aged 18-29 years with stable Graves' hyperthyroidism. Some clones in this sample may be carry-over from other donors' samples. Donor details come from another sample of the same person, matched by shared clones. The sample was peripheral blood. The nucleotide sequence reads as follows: TGTGCCAGCAGCTTAGCGGTAGCCCGGAACACCGGGGAGCTGTTTTTT. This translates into CASSLAVARNTGELFF.